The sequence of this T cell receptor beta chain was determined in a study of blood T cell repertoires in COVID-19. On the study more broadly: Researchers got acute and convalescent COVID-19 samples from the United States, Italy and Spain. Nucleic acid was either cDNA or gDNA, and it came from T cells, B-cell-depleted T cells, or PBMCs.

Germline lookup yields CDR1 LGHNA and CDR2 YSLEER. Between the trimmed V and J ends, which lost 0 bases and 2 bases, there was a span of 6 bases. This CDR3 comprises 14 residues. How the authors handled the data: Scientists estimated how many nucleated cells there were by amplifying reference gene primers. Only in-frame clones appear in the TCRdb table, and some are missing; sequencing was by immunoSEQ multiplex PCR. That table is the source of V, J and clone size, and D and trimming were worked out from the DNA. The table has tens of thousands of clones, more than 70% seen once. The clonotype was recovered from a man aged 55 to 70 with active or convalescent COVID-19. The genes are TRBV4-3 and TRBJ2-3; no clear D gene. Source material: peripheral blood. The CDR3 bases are TGCGCCAGCAGCCAAGAATTCCACACAGATACGCAGTATTTT. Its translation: CASSQEFHTDTQYF.